Included here is one T cell receptor beta chain sequence, with context. One entry per CDR3 protein, called by TCRdb with MiXCR from the 5' RACE reads. The table lists 250,000 or so distinct CDR3 sequences, about 8.3% of them singletons. This sample is part of a study of identical twins. The sample also formed part of further work on yellow fever vaccine responses in identical twins.

This clonotype was sampled from a woman aged 18 to 35 in good health. What was sequenced was CD8+ T cells sorted from blood.

The DNA of the CDR3 is TGCAGTGCTCCTATTCCGTGGGACAGGGAAGCCAAAAACATTCAGTACTTC. Translating gives CSAPIPWDREAKNIQYF. The rearrangement links TRBV20-1 to TRBJ2-4; 9 bases are shared with TRBD1. Per germline, CDR1 DFQATT and CDR2 SNEGSKA (reference sequence). This CDR3 is 17 amino acids long. Losses at the gene ends were 5 bases for V and 0 bases for J; bases not matched to a gene: 11.